Listed below are T cell receptor beta chains from one sample, sequenced in a study of T cells in localized non-small cell lung cancer. Libraries were prepared by immunoSEQ multiplex PCR; TCRdb keeps only in-frame clonotypes and omits some of them. This table holds roughly 70,000 clones, about nine tenths found once. Sequencing was performed on peripheral blood, taken before any cancer treatment. Every receptor here comes from a male donor at least 60 years old with stage III squamous cell lung carcinoma. Each CDR3 is given with its conserved first and last residue. Each record gives: J gene, V gene, CDR3 protein.

J: TRBJ1-1; V: TRBV2; CDR3: CASGYRDMNTEAFF
J: TRBJ2-4; V: TRBV5-6; CDR3: CASSLGSGFASFLNIQYF
J: TRBJ1-1; V: TRBV12-5; CDR3: CASGLAGLFTEAFF
J: TRBJ1-2; V: TRBV7-2; CDR3: CASSLGGQWNGYTF
J: TRBJ2-1; V: TRBV27; CDR3: CASRRRTGVNNEQFF
J: TRBJ1-6; V: TRBV19; CDR3: CASSPSLSPLHF
J: TRBJ2-3; V: TRBV7-6; CDR3: CASSLGLSDTQYF
J: TRBJ2-2; V: TRBV5-1; CDR3: CASSYGTGGNTGELFF
J: TRBJ2-1; V: TRBV19; CDR3: CASSLIDNEQFF
J: TRBJ1-5; V: TRBV19; CDR3: CATRVGGEIGNQPQHF
J: TRBJ1-2; V: TRBV6-6; CDR3: CASSSGTGGVNGYTF
J: TRBJ1-5; V: TRBV16; CDR3: CASSPRTENQPQHF
J: TRBJ2-3; V: TRBV7-9; CDR3: CASSRILAGATDTQYF
J: TRBJ2-3; V: TRBV29-1; CDR3: CSVEGDQGTGPTDTQYF
J: TRBJ1-2; V: TRBV7-9; CDR3: CASSSGVSGYTF
J: TRBJ2-3; V: TRBV27; CDR3: CASRPRLAGNTDTQYF
J: TRBJ1-1; V: TRBV4-1; CDR3: CASSHQTGSNTEAFF
J: TRBJ1-6; V: TRBV6-4; CDR3: CASSSTSGQGAQNSPLHF
J: TRBJ1-5; V: TRBV7-9; CDR3: CASSLDNQPQHF
J: TRBJ1-6; V: TRBV7-2; CDR3: CASSRDRGNNSPLHF
J: TRBJ2-2; V: TRBV25-1; CDR3: CASSEFSSGGNTGELFF
J: TRBJ2-2; V: TRBV2; CDR3: CASSEQGHTGELFF
J: TRBJ1-3; V: TRBV28; CDR3: CASRSRGQRSGNTIYF
J: TRBJ1-5; V: TRBV6-1; CDR3: CASRETGVKQPQHF
J: TRBJ2-3; V: TRBV7-9; CDR3: CASSFERGFTDTQYF
J: TRBJ2-1; V: TRBV4-2; CDR3: CASSQVLGLSYNEQFF
J: TRBJ2-3; V: TRBV7-3; CDR3: CASSPGGGTDTQYF
J: TRBJ2-3; V: TRBV4-3; CDR3: CASSQVSGVITDTQYF
J: TRBJ2-5; V: TRBV19; CDR3: CASSRGRQETQYF
J: TRBJ2-3; V: TRBV19; CDR3: CASSRDGDTQYF
J: TRBJ1-6; V: TRBV6-4; CDR3: CASSVGSNSPLHF
J: TRBJ2-3; V: TRBV5-5; CDR3: CASSLDGGGTDTQYF
J: TRBJ1-5; V: TRBV10-3; CDR3: CAVQDPNQPQHF
J: TRBJ2-7; V: TRBV9; CDR3: CASSPGQASYEQYF
J: TRBJ1-4; V: TRBV6-5; CDR3: CTSMGATNEKLFF
J: TRBJ1-2; V: TRBV7-2; CDR3: CASSYDRGPGYGYTF
J: TRBJ2-5; V: TRBV2; CDR3: CASSDRASPETQYF
J: TRBJ2-2; V: TRBV7-2; CDR3: CASSPRLATGELFF
J: TRBJ2-3; V: TRBV4-1; CDR3: CASSQPRTGRTQYF
J: TRBJ2-4; V: TRBV12-5; CDR3: CASGLSSQAGKNIQYF
J: TRBJ1-5; V: TRBV6-1; CDR3: CASSKRQDNQPQHF
J: TRBJ2-1; V: TRBV5-4; CDR3: CASSLGGSGTGYNEQFF
J: TRBJ2-5; V: TRBV7-2; CDR3: CASSAQGDRGETQYF